The 11 T cell receptor beta chains reported below all come from one sample, sequenced in a study of blood T cells in healthy people across ages. A sample-barcoded 5' primer and a J-beta primer mix were used in a second PCR of roughly 7 to 12 cycles. Each CDR3 protein gets one entry after TCRdb re-called the 5' RACE reads with MiXCR. The sample includes about 970,000 distinct CDR3 sequences, roughly half of them seen just once. Specimen: blood. These receptors all stem from a woman aged 55-70 years in good health.

In its sample, this clonotype was seen a few times. J is TRBJ2-5 and V is TRBV4-2; 10 nucleotides line up with TRBD2. This CDR3 has 15 residues. Trimming took 1 base from V and 6 from J; bases not matched to a gene: 5. Germline V gene data show CDR1 as LGHNA and CDR2 as YNFKEQ. DNA of the CDR3: TGTGCCAGCAGCCAAGTACGACTAGCGGGCCAGACCCAGTACTTC. Protein product: CASSQVRLAGQTQYF.

Only a few counts were recorded for this clonotype. The chain carries TRBV6-5 and TRBJ2-7; perhaps D is TRBD1 or TRBD2 (5 bases each). CDR1 is MNHEY and CDR2 is SVGAGI in the germline V gene. The CDR3 sequence is 14 residues long. Trimming took off 7 bases at V and 1 base at J, with 14 bases between the two ends. The CDR3 DNA is TGTGCCAGCAAGGGGACCCTAGGGTCCTACGAGCAGTACTTC. Its protein product is CASKGTLGSYEQYF.

The chain links TRBV10-3 to TRBJ1-4; D uncertain. Germline values: CDR1 ENHRY, CDR2 SYGVKD. V was pared by 6 bases and J by 8 bases, with 16 bases between. CDR3 size: 14 residues. The CDR3 sequence is CAISGSEGGEKLFF. DNA for the CDR3: TGTGCCATCAGCGGATCTGAAGGAGGCGAAAAACTGTTTTTT.

This clonotype occurred a few times. The gene calls are TRBV3-1 and TRBJ2-3; TRBD2 agrees at 16 bases. This CDR3 is built from 15 residues. Germline V gene data show CDR1 as LGHDT and CDR2 as YNNKEL (reference sequence). V shed 4 bases, J shed 10 bases, and the junction held 5 bases outside the gene matches. The CDR3 DNA reads TGTGCCAGCAGCCTGGGACTAGCGGGAGGGCGACCGCAGTATTTT. Protein sequence: CASSLGLAGGRPQYF.

The chain combines TRBV6-2 or TRBV6-3 with TRBJ1-1; D is unresolved. Germline V gives CDR1 MNHEY, CDR2 SVGEGT. The V end lost 7 bases, the J end lost 2 bases, and 11 bases lay between the germline ends. This CDR3 region has 13 residues. The CDR3 bases are TGTGCCAGCAATTCGGCGAGAAACACTGAAGCTTTCTTT. Its translation: CASNSARNTEAFF.

The sample holds a few counts of this clonotype. The chain couples TRBV12-3 or TRBV12-4 to TRBJ2-7; D ambiguous. The V gene lost 4 bases and the J gene lost 1 base, with 11 bases spanning the gap. The CDR3 has 14 residues. CDR3 DNA sequence: TGTGCCAGCAGTTCTTGGACGGAGTCCTACGAGCAGTACTTC. It codes for CASSSWTESYEQYF.

This clonotype was picked up a small number of times. V gene TRBV20-1 combines with J gene TRBJ2-1; D may match TRBD1 or TRBD2 (5 bases each). CDR1 is DFQATT and CDR2 is SNEGSKA in the germline V gene (reference sequence). Trimming pared 1 base from V and 9 bases from J, leaving 19 bases between. The CDR3 contains 15 residues. The CDR3: CSARGGTRGAGEQFF. The CDR3 DNA reads as TGCAGTGCTAGAGGTGGCACTAGAGGGGCTGGTGAGCAGTTCTTC.

V is TRBV20-1 and J is TRBJ2-1; D is perhaps TRBD2 (5 bases). Germline V gene data show CDR1 as DFQATT and CDR2 as SNEGSKA (reference sequence). The CDR3 is made up of 14 amino acids. The V gene lost 0 bases and the J gene lost 8 bases, with 14 bases spanning the gap. The CDR3 protein is CSARDIMGRDEQFF. The CDR3 nucleotides read TGCAGTGCTAGAGATATTATGGGGAGAGATGAGCAGTTCTTC.

The V gene is TRBV5-1, the J gene TRBJ2-4, with D tentatively TRBD2 (6 bases). Germline V gene sequence: CDR1 SGHRS, CDR2 YFSETQ. Trimming pared 6 bases from V and 6 bases from J, leaving 10 bases between. The CDR3 covers 12 residues. The CDR3 nucleotides read TGCGCCAGCAACCAGGAGGGAAACATTCAGTACTTC. Its protein is CASNQEGNIQYF. The whole variable domain, filled in from reference TRBV5-1 and TRBJ2-4, reads KAGVTQTPRYLIKTRGQQVTLSCSPISGHRSVSWYQQTPGQGLQFLFEYFSETQRNKGNFPGRFSGRQFSNSRSEMNVSTLELGDSALYLCASNQEGNIQYFGAGTRLSVL.

V gene TRBV6-5 combines with J gene TRBJ2-5; 13 bases map to TRBD2. V lost 2 bases and J lost 11; bases outside the gene matches: 8. The CDR3 extends over 15 amino acids. Looked up from germline, CDR1 is MNHEY and CDR2 is SVGAGI. The chain's CDR3 is CASSYTSGRGNEQYF. CDR3 DNA: TGTGCCAGCAGTTACACTAGCGGGAGGGGGAATGAGCAGTACTTC.

This clonotype was detected a few times. CDR3 sequence reads: CASSPQDSYGYTF. CDR3 nucleotides: TGTGCCAGCAGCCCCCAGGACAGCTATGGCTACACCTTC. The gene calls are TRBV7-8 and TRBJ1-2; TRBD1 might be the D (6 bases). Trimming left V 5 bases short and J 4 bases short, with 11 bases between. The CDR3 has 13 amino acids. Looked up from germline, CDR1 is SGHVS and CDR2 is FQNEAQ. The full variable domain, rest sourced from reference TRBV7-8 and TRBJ1-2, is GAGVSQSPRYKVAKRGQDVALRCDPISGHVSLFWYQQALGQGPEFLTYFQNEAQLDKSGLPSDRFFAERPEGSVSTLKIQRTQQEDSAVYLCASSPQDSYGYTFGSGTRLTVV.